This record covers a single T cell receptor beta chain. V was shortened by 8 bases and J by 0 bases, with 8 bases between the two germline ends. The CDR3 extends over 13 amino acids. Per germline, CDR1 ENHRY and CDR2 SYGVKD. This entry comes from a study of blood T cell repertoires in COVID-19. Clones were read by immunoSEQ multiplex PCR, and TCRdb kept only the in-frame ones, dropping some. Of about 64,000 clones listed, approximately 91% were seen once; the top ten hold roughly 3.5%. The source material was peripheral blood. The rearrangement uses TRBV10-3 and TRBJ1-3; D not certain. This receptor was obtained from a man aged 65 to 79 with acute or convalescent COVID-19. CDR3 protein: CAIQQLSGNTIYF. DNA of the CDR3: TGTGCCATCCAACAGCTCTCTGGAAACACCATATATTTT.